Given below is one T cell receptor beta chain in context. What it recognizes is unknown. This specimen comes from a study of shared clonotypes between healthy human individuals. About the research overall: CD8 memory received one plate per donor, CD8 naive two, CD4 memory three and CD4 naive three.

The germline CDR1 and CDR2 sequences are KGHSH and LQKENI. The V and J ends lost 8 bases and 2 bases respectively, with 17 bases between them. The length of the CDR3 is 15 residues. Sequenced by immunoSEQ multiplex PCR; TCRdb stores in-frame clones only, minus some. The repertoire consists of 1,500,000 or so clones, with more than 95% occurring once and the leading ten covering roughly 1.1%. Study-wide points: Rarefaction demonstrated incomplete sorted-subset sequencing despite large depth.

The source material was naive CD4+ T cells sorted from blood. The subset: CD45RA+ positively selected. This TCR came from a man aged 25-45 years in good health. This sequence joins TRBV18 and TRBJ2-3; no reliable D call. The CDR3, as DNA: TGTGCCAGCCTCACTCTCCCCGGTGTCACAGATACGCAGTATTTT. Its translation is CASLTLPGVTDTQYF. Full variable domain (missing parts from reference TRBV18 and TRBJ2-3): NAGVMQNPRHLVRRRGQEARLRCSPMKGHSHVYWYRQLPEEGLKFMVYLQKENIIDESGMPKERFSAEFPKEGPSILRIQQVVRGDSAAYFCASLTLPGVTDTQYFGPGTRLTVL.